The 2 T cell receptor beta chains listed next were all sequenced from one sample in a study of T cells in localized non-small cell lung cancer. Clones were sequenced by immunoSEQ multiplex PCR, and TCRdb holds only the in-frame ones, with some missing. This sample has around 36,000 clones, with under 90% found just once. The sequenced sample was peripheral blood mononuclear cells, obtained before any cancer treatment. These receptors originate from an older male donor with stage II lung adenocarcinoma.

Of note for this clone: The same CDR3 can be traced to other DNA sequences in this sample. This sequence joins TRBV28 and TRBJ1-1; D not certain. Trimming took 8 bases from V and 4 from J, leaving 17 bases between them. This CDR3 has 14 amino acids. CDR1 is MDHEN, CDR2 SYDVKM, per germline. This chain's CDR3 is CASGRTGRPTEAFF. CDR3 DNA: TGTGCCAGCGGACGAACTGGGAGACCCACTGAAGCTTTCTTT.

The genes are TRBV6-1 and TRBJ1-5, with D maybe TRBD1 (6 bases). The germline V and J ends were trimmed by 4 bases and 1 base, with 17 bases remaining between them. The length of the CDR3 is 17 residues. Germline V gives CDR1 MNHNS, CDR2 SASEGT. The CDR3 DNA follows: TGTGCCAGCAGTGGGGGGCCGGGGGCGCGGAGCAATCAGCCCCAGCATTTT. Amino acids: CASSGGPGARSNQPQHF.